Presented here are 5 T cell receptor beta chains from one specimen sequenced in a study of cytomegalovirus exposure and HLA in healthy donors. PCR used 60 Vbeta primers and 13 Jbeta primers. Profiled with immunoSEQ multiplex PCR; TCRdb holds only in-frame clones, not every one. The table lists about 210,000 clones, about four fifths of them singletons. The sequencing input was PBMCs. Receptor source: a man in his thirties or forties in good health and CMV-seronegative.

This clone turned up a few times. The gene calls are TRBV5-1 and TRBJ1-2; D is uncertain. Germline V gives CDR1 SGHRS, CDR2 YFSETQ. The germline V and J ends were trimmed by 5 bases and 8 bases, with 22 bases remaining between them. The CDR3 consists of 15 residues. For the CDR3, the DNA is TGCGCCAGCAGGCCACGTCTTATTGGGCATAAAGGCTACACCTTC. This encodes CASRPRLIGHKGYTF.

This clone was detected once. The chain recombines TRBV10-3 with TRBJ2-1; D is possibly TRBD2 (5 bases). The CDR3 runs to 13 residues. Germline V gene lookup returns CDR1 ENHRY and CDR2 SYGVKD. V dropped 7 bases and J dropped 1 base, with 8 bases sitting between them. CDR3: CAITEESYNEQFF. DNA of the CDR3: TGTGCCATCACGGAGGAATCCTACAATGAGCAGTTCTTC.

V is TRBV7-9 and J is TRBJ2-1; 11 bases line up with TRBD2. V trimming: 5 bases; J trimming: 7 bases; junction bases outside the gene matches: 16. CDR1 and CDR2 (germline): SEHNR, FQNEAQ (reference sequence). The CDR3 loop spans 18 amino acids. The DNA of the CDR3 is TGTGCCAGCAGCCTGCCCCCGAGACTAGCGGGGCGTACTAATGAGCAGTTCTTC. Translation gives CASSLPPRLAGRTNEQFF.

DNA for the CDR3: TGTGCCAGCAGAGGGGTTGGACAGGCTACTTCACCCCTCCACTTT. Translation: CASRGVGQATSPLHF. The genes are TRBV6-5 and TRBJ1-6; 7 bases map to TRBD1. The CDR3 is 15 amino acids. Unmatched junction bases numbered 11, after V lost 6 bases and J lost 9 bases. The germline V gene has CDR1 MNHEY and CDR2 SVGAGI.

The rearrangement joins TRBV7-8 to TRBJ2-7; D possibly corresponds to TRBD1 (6 bases). CDR1 and CDR2 (germline): SGHVS, FQNEAQ. Trimming pared 3 bases from V and 0 bases from J, leaving 6 bases between. The CDR3 consists of 13 residues. CDR3 nucleotide sequence: TGTGCCAGCAGCTTGGACAGCTCCTACGAGCAGTACTTC. This encodes CASSLDSSYEQYF.